These 9 T cell receptor gamma chains share one sample of origin, sequenced in a study of γδ T cells in repeated Plasmodium falciparum infection. TCRdb re-called clones from the multiplex PCR reads using CATT. The profile shows approximately 30,000 gamma-chain clones, about 1.5% of them singletons. Vgamma9/Vdelta2+ and Vdelta2-negative gammadelta T cells were flow-sorted from PBMC for bulk sequencing. What was sequenced was gamma-delta T cells from blood. Source of these receptors: a pool of human donors (malaria-infected and uninfected, not separated).

With regard to this clone: TCRdb's entry gives the protein of a much larger clone, which mismatches this DNA's translation at residue 10, likely from a read error; the protein reported here is translated from the DNA. The chain combines TRGV9 with TRGJP. TCRdb is silent on the J gene; assignment here came from matching the DNA to germline. The CDR3 runs 17 residues. J was trimmed by 12 bases and V by 4 bases; bases with no gene match: 15. Per the germline V gene, CDR1 is GITISATS and CDR2 is ISYDGTV (reference sequence). This chain's CDR3 is CALWERGDMSGKKIKVF. The CDR3 coding sequence is TGTGCCTTGTGGGAAAGGGGGGATATGTCGGGCAAAAAAATCAAGGTATTT.

This clone showed up many times. TCRdb's protein, taken from a much larger clone, differs from this DNA's translation at residue 5, likely owing to a read error; the protein displayed comes from the DNA. The chain has TRGV9 and TRGJ1 or TRGJ2. Assignment of the J gene here rests on matching the DNA to germline, because TCRdb gives none. This CDR3 contains 14 residues. V lost 5 bases, J lost 2 bases, and 9 bases stayed unmatched. Germline CDR1 GITISATS, CDR2 ISYDGTV (reference sequence). As DNA, the CDR3 is TGTGCCTTGTGGGGGCCGGAGGATTATTATAAGAAACTCTTT. Its protein product is CALWGPEDYYKKLF.

Notes on this clone: The TCRdb protein comes from a much larger clone and disagrees with this DNA's translation at residue 3, likely due to a read error; the protein given here is derived from the DNA. The CDR3: CASWEAVSYYKKLF. CDR3 nucleotide sequence: TGTGCCTCGTGGGAGGCCGTAAGTTATTATAAGAAACTCTTT. The chain employs TRGV9 and TRGJ1 or TRGJ2. TCRdb offers no J gene call, so here the DNA was matched to germline to obtain one. This CDR3 has 14 residues. The V gene's germline CDR1 is GITISATS and CDR2 ISYDGTV (reference sequence).

This clone came up many times. A read error likely explains why the TCRdb protein, taken from a much larger clone, differs from this DNA's translation at residue 4; the protein shown is translated from the DNA. The V call is TRGV8, the J call TRGJP1. This CDR3 is built from 14 residues. Per the germline V gene, CDR1 is VENAVY and CDR2 is YDSYNSRV. The CDR3 region has the DNA TGTGCCACCCGGGATTATACCACTGGTTGGTTCAAGATATTT. Its protein product is CATRDYTTGWFKIF.

This clone was recorded a few times. The gene calls are TRGV9 and TRGJ1 or TRGJ2. Germline matching of the DNA provided the J gene here, since TCRdb leaves it blank. This CDR3 has 14 amino acids. Germline CDR1 is GITISATS and CDR2 is ISYDGTV (reference sequence). V lost 0 bases and J lost 6; bases outside the gene matches: 8. The CDR3 DNA is TGTGCCTTGTGGGAGGTGTTTAGTCGTTATAAGAAACTCTTT. It translates to CALWEVFSRYKKLF.

This clone turned up a few times. The translation of this DNA and the TCRdb protein of a much larger clone differ at residue 7, probably owing to a read error; the protein shown here is translated from the DNA. The chain joins TRGV9 to TRGJP1. The J gene, not given by TCRdb, was assigned here from a germline match of the nucleotide sequence. The trim removed 0 bases at V and 8 bases at J, leaving 9 bases unmatched. The CDR3 covers 15 residues. Germline lookup yields CDR1 GITISATS and CDR2 ISYDGTV (reference sequence). This CDR3 is CALWEVRLRGWFKIF. The CDR3 region has the DNA TGTGCCTTGTGGGAGGTGCGGCTCCGAGGTTGGTTCAAGATATTT.

The table lists this clone with a few counts. This DNA translates differently at residue 11 from the TCRdb protein, which is that of a much larger clone; a read error is likely, and the protein shown is the DNA's own translation. The chain recombines TRGV4 with TRGJ1 or TRGJ2. The J gene comes from matching the DNA to germline here; TCRdb lacks it. There are 14 residues in the CDR3. Looked up from germline, CDR1 is EGSTGY and CDR2 is YDSYTSSV. The DNA for the CDR3 is TGTGCCACCTGGGATGGCCCCTTAGGTTATAGGAAACTCTTT. Protein: CATWDGPLGYRKLF.

This clone was counted only a few times. Only one base separates this from a far larger clonotype, so it likely reflects a read error. Other DNA sequences in this sample translate to the same CDR3. This chain connects TRGV3 to TRGJ1 or TRGJ2. This CDR3 has 14 amino acids. Germline loops: CDR1 VTNTFY, CDR2 YDVSTARD (reference sequence). The CDR3 reads CATWDRRRYYKKLF. The CDR3 DNA sequence: TGTGCCACCTGGGACAGGCGAAGGTATTATAAGAAACTTTTT.

This clone appeared many times. The protein that TCRdb holds for this DNA derives from a much larger clone and differs from the translated DNA at residue 4, which likely indicates a read error; the protein shown here is translated from the DNA. The V call is TRGV9, the J call TRGJ1 or TRGJ2. CDR3 length equals 13 residues. CDR1 and CDR2 from the germline V gene are GITISATS and ISYDGTV (reference sequence). CDR3 sequence reads: CALREVRFHKKLF. The CDR3, as DNA: TGTGCCTTGCGGGAGGTGCGGTTTCATAAGAAACTCTTT.